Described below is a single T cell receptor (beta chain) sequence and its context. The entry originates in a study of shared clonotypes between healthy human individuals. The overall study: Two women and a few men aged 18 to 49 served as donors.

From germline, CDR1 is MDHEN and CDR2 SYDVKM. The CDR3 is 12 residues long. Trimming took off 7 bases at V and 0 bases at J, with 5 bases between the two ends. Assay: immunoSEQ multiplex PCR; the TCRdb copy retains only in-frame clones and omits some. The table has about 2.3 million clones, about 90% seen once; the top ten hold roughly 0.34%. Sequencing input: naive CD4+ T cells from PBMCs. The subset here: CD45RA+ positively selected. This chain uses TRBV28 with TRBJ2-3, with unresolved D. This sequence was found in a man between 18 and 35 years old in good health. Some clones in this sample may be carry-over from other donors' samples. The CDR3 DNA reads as TGTGCCAGCAAGGACAGCACAGATACGCAGTATTTT. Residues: CASKDSTDTQYF.